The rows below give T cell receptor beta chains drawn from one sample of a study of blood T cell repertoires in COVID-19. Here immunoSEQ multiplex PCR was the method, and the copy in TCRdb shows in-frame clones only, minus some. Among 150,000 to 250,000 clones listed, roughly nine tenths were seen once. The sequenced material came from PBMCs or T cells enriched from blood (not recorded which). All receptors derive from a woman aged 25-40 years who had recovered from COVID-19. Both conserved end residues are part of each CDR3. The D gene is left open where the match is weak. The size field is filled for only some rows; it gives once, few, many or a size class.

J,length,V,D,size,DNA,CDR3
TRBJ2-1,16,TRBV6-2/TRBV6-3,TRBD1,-,TGTGCCAGCAGTACTTACCGACAGGGGGCGTACAATGAGCAGTTCTTC,CASSTYRQGAYNEQFF
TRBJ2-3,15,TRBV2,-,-,TGTGCCAGCAGTGAAGCTACCTACGGCACAGATACGCAGTATTTT,CASSEATYGTDTQYF
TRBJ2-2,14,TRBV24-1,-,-,TGTGCCACCAGTGATGCGGCAGTCGACGGGGAGCTGTTTTTT,CATSDAAVDGELFF
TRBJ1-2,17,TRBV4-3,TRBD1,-,TGCGCCAGCAGCCACAGGACAGGGGGCATCAAGAGCGATGGCTACACCTTC,CASSHRTGGIKSDGYTF
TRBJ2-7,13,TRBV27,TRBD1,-,TGTGCCAGCAGTTTGGGGACAGCCTACGAGCAGTACTTC,CASSLGTAYEQYF
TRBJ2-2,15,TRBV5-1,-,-,TGCGCCAGCAGCTTGGGCGGAAGGAGTACCGGGGAGCTGTTTTTT,CASSLGGRSTGELFF
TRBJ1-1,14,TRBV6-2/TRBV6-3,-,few,TGTGCCAGCAGTTATTTCGGGTTAGGCACTGAAGCTTTCTTT,CASSYFGLGTEAFF
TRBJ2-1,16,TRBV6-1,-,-,TGTGCCAGCAGTGAAGGATTGGCAGGGGTCACCAATGAGCAGTTCTTC,CASSEGLAGVTNEQFF
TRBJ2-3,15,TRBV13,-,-,TGTGCCAGCAGCCCCCGGGGGGCGCGCACAGATACGCAGTATTTT,CASSPRGARTDTQYF
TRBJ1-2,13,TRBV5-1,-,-,TGCGCCAGCAGCCCCAGGGATTCTATCGGCTACACCTTC,CASSPRDSIGYTF
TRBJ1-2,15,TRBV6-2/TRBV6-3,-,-,TGTGCCAGCAGTTCTTCATCGACAGCTAACTATGGCTACACCTTC,CASSSSSTANYGYTF
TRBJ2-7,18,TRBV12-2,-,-,TGTGCAAGTCGCTTAGTACCAGCGGGAGGGCCGGTTTGGTACGAGCAGTACTTC,CASRLVPAGGPVWYEQYF
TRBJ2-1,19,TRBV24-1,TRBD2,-,TGTGCCACCAGTGACCGCAAAAAGGGACTAGCGGGAACGGGTTATGAGCAGTTCTTC,CATSDRKKGLAGTGYEQFF
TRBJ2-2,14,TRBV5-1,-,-,TGCGCCAGCAGCTTGGACAGGCTTACCGGGGAGCTGTTTTTT,CASSLDRLTGELFF
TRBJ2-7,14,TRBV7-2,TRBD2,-,TGTGCCAGCAGCTTATACCCGGGAGGTTACGAGCAGTACTTC,CASSLYPGGYEQYF
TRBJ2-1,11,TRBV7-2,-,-,TGTGCCAGCAGCTCTACTTGGGAGCAGTTCTTC,CASSSTWEQFF
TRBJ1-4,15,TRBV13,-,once,TGTGCCAGCAGCCCCTCGAGGGCAACTAATGAAAAACTGTTTTTT,CASSPSRATNEKLFF
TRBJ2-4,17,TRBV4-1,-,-,TGCGCCAGCAGCCCTCACGAACTCGAGGGAGCCAAAAACATTCAGTACTTC,CASSPHELEGAKNIQYF
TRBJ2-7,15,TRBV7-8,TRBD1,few,TGTGCCAGCAGCCTACGGGACAGGGTCTCCTACGAGCAGTACTTC,CASSLRDRVSYEQYF
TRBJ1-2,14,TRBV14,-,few,TGTGCCAGCAGCCGACAGACCTCTAACTATGGCTACACCTTC,CASSRQTSNYGYTF
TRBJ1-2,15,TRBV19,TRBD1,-,TGTGCCAGTAGTCAGGCGCGGGACAGGGGGCTTGGCTACACCTTC,CASSQARDRGLGYTF
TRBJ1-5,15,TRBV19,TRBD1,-,TGTGCCAGTACCGAGGGACAGGGGGACAATCAGCCCCAGCATTTT,CASTEGQGDNQPQHF
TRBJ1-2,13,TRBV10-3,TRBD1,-,TGTGCCATCAGTGACTTCGGGACAGCCGACTACACCTTC,CAISDFGTADYTF
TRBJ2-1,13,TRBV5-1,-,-,TGCGCCAGCAGCTTGGCCAGGACTGGTGAGCAGTTCTTC,CASSLARTGEQFF
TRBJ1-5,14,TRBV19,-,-,TGTGCCAGTAGTCCCCTACAGGGCAATCAGCCCCAGCATTTT,CASSPLQGNQPQHF
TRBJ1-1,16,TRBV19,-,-,TGTGCCAGTAGGAACGTTCACGGACATATTGCCACTGAAGCTTTCTTT,CASRNVHGHIATEAFF
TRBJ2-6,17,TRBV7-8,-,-,TGTGCCAGCAGGGTTTATACAGGGTTCTCTGGGGCCAACGTCCTGACTTTC,CASRVYTGFSGANVLTF
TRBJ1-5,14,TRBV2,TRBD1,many,TGTGCCAGCAGGACCGGACAGGTCAATCAGCCCCAGCATTTT,CASRTGQVNQPQHF
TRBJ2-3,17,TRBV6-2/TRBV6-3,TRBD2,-,TGTGCCAGCGGTTATCGGCGACTAGCGGATCCCACAGATACGCAGTATTTT,CASGYRRLADPTDTQYF
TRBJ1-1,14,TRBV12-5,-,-,TGTGCTAGTGCCGCCCGCGGGGAGAACACTGAAGCTTTCTTT,CASAARGENTEAFF
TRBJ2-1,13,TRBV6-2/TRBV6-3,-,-,TGTGCCAGCAGTGCGGCGGAGAACGATGAGCAGTTCTTC,CASSAAENDEQFF
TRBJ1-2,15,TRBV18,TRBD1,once,TGTGCCAGCTACCCGGGACAGGGACGAAACTATGGCTACACCTTC,CASYPGQGRNYGYTF
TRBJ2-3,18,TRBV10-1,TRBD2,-,TGCGCCAGCAGTCCCATGAGGACTAGCGGGTCCAGCACAGATACGCAGTATTTT,CASSPMRTSGSSTDTQYF
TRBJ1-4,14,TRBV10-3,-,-,TGTGCCATCAGTCCCGGGATATCTAATGAAAAACTGTTTTTT,CAISPGISNEKLFF
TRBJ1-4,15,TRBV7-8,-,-,TGTGCCAGCAGTTATTTGGACGGGGCTAATGAAAAACTGTTTTTT,CASSYLDGANEKLFF
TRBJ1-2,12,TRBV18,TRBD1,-,TGTGCCAGCTCAATCCAGGGACAGGGCTACACCTTC,CASSIQGQGYTF
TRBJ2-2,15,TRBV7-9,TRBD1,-,TGTGCCAGCAGCACTGACAGGGTGAACACCGGGGAGCTGTTTTTT,CASSTDRVNTGELFF
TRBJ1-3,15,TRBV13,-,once,TGTGCCAGCAGTTTACAGGGTTGGGGAGGAAACACCATATATTTT,CASSLQGWGGNTIYF
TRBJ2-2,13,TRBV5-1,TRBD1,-,TGCGCCAGCAGGGACAGGGCGGTCGGGGAGCTGTTTTTT,CASRDRAVGELFF
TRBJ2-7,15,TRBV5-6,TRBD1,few,TGTGCCAGCAGCTTGCGGGACAGGGGTTCCTACGAGCAGTACTTC,CASSLRDRGSYEQYF
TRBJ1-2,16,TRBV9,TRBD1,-,TGTGCCAGCAGCGCCCCCGGGACAGGGGGAGAATATGGCTACACCTTC,CASSAPGTGGEYGYTF
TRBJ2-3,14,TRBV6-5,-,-,TGTGCCAGCAGTTACGGCGGGGACGGAGATACGCAGTATTTT,CASSYGGDGDTQYF
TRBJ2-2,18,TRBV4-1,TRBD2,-,TGCGCCAGCAGCCAAAAGGGACTAGCGGGGGGCAACACCGGGGAGCTGTTTTTT,CASSQKGLAGGNTGELFF
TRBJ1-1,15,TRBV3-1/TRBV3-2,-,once,TGTGCCAGCAGCCAAGATTTGGCAGGGCCCACTGAAGCTTTCTTT,CASSQDLAGPTEAFF
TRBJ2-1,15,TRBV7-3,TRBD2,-,TGTGCCAGCAGCGCTGCTAGCGGGGGTTACAATGAGCAGTTCTTC,CASSAASGGYNEQFF
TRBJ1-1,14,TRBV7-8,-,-,TGTGCCAGCAGCTTAGGCGGGATCAGGACTGAAGCTTTCTTT,CASSLGGIRTEAFF
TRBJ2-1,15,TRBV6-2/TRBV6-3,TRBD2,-,TGTGCCAGCAGTTCGGCTAGCGGGGACTACAATGAGCAGTTCTTC,CASSSASGDYNEQFF
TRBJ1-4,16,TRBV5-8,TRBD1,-,TGTGCCAGCAGCCCGGGGACAGGGGGCACTAATGAAAAACTGTTTTTT,CASSPGTGGTNEKLFF
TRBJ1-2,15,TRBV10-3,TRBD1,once,TGTGCCATCAGTGACCCGACAGGGGGCAGATATGGCTACACCTTC,CAISDPTGGRYGYTF